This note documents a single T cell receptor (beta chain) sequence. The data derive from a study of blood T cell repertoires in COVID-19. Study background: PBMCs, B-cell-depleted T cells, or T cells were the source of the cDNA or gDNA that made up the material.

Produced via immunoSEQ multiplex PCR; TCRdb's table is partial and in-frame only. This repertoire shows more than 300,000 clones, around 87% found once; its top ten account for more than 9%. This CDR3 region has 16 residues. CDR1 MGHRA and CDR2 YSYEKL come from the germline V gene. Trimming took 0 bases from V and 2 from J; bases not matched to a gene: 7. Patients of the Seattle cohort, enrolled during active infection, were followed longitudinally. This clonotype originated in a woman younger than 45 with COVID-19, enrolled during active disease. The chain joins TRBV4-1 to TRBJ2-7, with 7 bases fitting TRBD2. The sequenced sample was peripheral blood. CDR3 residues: CASSQEGPGGAYEQYF. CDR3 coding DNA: TGCGCCAGCAGCCAAGAGGGGCCGGGAGGAGCCTACGAGCAGTACTTC.